Presented here are 2 T cell receptor beta chains from one specimen sequenced in a study of patients and donors after allogeneic stem cell transplantation. TCRdb passed the RT-PCR reads through MiXCR, listing each CDR3 protein once. The table shows about 200,000 distinct CDR3 sequences, with about 37% occurring only once. The sample comprised blood, either unsorted or a sorted T cell fraction (not recorded which). The receptors stem from a human donor who was either an allogeneic HSCT recipient or a stem cell or donor lymphocyte infusion donor (not recorded which). It is not recorded whose cells these are; they may come from a transplant donor.

This clonotype was seen a few times. The chain has TRBV20-1 and TRBJ1-2; D is undetermined. Per germline, CDR1 DFQATT and CDR2 SNEGSKA (reference sequence). This CDR3 has 14 amino acids. V lost 0 bases and J lost 1, with 9 bases in between. The CDR3 nucleotides read TGCAGTGCTAGAGAATCAAAGGGTAACTATGGCTACACCTTC. It specifies CSARESKGNYGYTF.

This clonotype came up a few times. The chain uses TRBV7-8 and TRBJ1-2; D unclear. CDR3 length: 17 amino acids. V lost 1 base to trimming and J lost 8 bases, with 23 bases between them. Germline V gene sequence: CDR1 SGHVS, CDR2 FQNEAQ. The CDR3 DNA follows: TGTGCCAGCAGCTTAGTTGCACAATATCCCAGAGCGGAAGGCTACACCTTC. This translates into CASSLVAQYPRAEGYTF. Together with reference TRBV7-8 and TRBJ1-2, the CDR3 gives the full variable domain: GAGVSQSPRYKVAKRGQDVALRCDPISGHVSLFWYQQALGQGPEFLTYFQNEAQLDKSGLPSDRFFAERPEGSVSTLKIQRTQQEDSAVYLCASSLVAQYPRAEGYTFGSGTRLTVV.